A single T cell receptor (beta chain) is shown here with its context. Participants were aged about 18 to 100 years from about two dozen US areas. Participants reported their clinical history, and cohort assignment relied on those reports. Resolution of symptoms, clearance, or two negative PCRs was present in recovered Cohort 3 donors. The data originate from a study of blood T cell repertoires in COVID-19. Original processing methods: The assay estimated nucleated cells by amplifying reference gene primers. TCRdb's copy holds only in-frame clones and misses some; the assay was immunoSEQ multiplex PCR. That table supplies the V and J calls and clone size; D and trimming were determined from the DNA. The repertoire holds more than 300,000 clones, with 83% as singletons. The TCR was taken from a woman aged 45 to 65 who had recovered from COVID-19. Sequencing input: PBMCs or T cells enriched from blood (not recorded which).

The CDR3 loop reads CASRSPSDSYLSYEQYF. The DNA for the CDR3 is TGTGCCAGCAGGTCACCATCAGACAGCTACCTTTCCTACGAGCAGTACTTC. The chain employs TRBV7-7 and TRBJ2-7; D might be TRBD1 (5 bases). V gave up 6 bases and J gave up 1 base, with 22 bases separating them. There are 17 residues in the CDR3. Per germline, CDR1 SSHAT and CDR2 FNYEAQ (reference sequence).